The clone carrying this T cell receptor (beta chain) was recorded a few times. The data originate from a study of T cell responses to AZD1222 COVID-19 vaccine. Using immunoSEQ multiplex PCR, the repertoire was profiled, and TCRdb retains in-frame clones only, with some absent. This sample has 120,000 or so clones, with 88% found just once. Trimming at V came to 0 bases and at J to 6 bases, leaving 8 bases not matched to a gene. This CDR3 is built from 15 residues. Germline CDR1 SGDLS, CDR2 YYNGEE. The clonotype originates from an adult in good health. The material sequenced was peripheral blood, taken on day 0 of AZD1222 vaccination. V usage is TRBV9 and J usage is TRBJ1-2, with TRBD1 matching 7 bases. CDR3 DNA: TGTGCCAGCAGCGTAGAAGGGGGCCGGACGAATGGCTACACCTTC. It yields the protein CASSVEGGRTNGYTF.